This record concerns one TCR beta chain sequence. As yet, its antigen is unknown. This specimen comes from a study of cytomegalovirus exposure and HLA in healthy donors. Study-level points and caveats: According to the study, roughly 160 TCR beta chains were cytomegalovirus-associated. Data from an earlier analysis indicated that most TCR beta V segments were productive either about 90% or about 30% of the time. A classifier reportedly called cytomegalovirus status with high sensitivity and specificity.

The CDR3 spans 13 residues. V shed 7 bases and J shed 1 base, with 10 bases lying between them. Germline-derived CDR1 and CDR2 are MNHEY and SVGAGI. PCR involved 60 Vbeta and 13 Jbeta primers. Profiled with immunoSEQ multiplex PCR; TCRdb holds only in-frame clones, not every one. The table shows roughly 100,000 clones, with roughly four fifths occurring only once. Despite likely unrecorded immune exposures, the donors were nominally healthy at the time of sampling. The source is a man aged 40-49 years in good health and CMV-seronegative. The rearrangement uses TRBV6-5 and TRBJ1-1; maybe TRBD1 (6 bases). Material for sequencing was PBMCs. CDR3 protein: CASTQGGNTEAFF. CDR3 DNA sequence: TGTGCCAGCACACAGGGTGGGAACACTGAAGCTTTCTTT.